The next 9 T cell receptor beta chains were all read from a single sample in a study of blood T cell repertoires in COVID-19. Here immunoSEQ multiplex PCR was the method, and the copy in TCRdb shows in-frame clones only, minus some. The profile shows some 290,000 clones, about 90% of them singletons. The sequenced material came from peripheral blood. Every receptor here comes from a woman aged 45 to 65 who had recovered from COVID-19.

This clone was observed once. The chain joins TRBV5-4 to TRBJ2-2, with D tentatively TRBD2 (6 bases). The germline V gene encodes CDR1 SGHNT and CDR2 YYREEE (reference sequence). V lost 0 bases and J lost 4, with 13 bases in between. CDR3 length: 16 residues. CDR3 amino acids: CASSLGPKGGTGELFF. The CDR3 region has the DNA TGTGCCAGCAGCTTGGGGCCCAAGGGAGGCACCGGGGAGCTGTTTTTT.

The rearrangement uses TRBV5-4 and TRBJ1-1; tentatively, D is TRBD1 (6 bases). Germline V gene data show CDR1 as SGHNT and CDR2 as YYREEE (reference sequence). V lost 0 bases, J lost 3 bases, and 9 bases lay in between. The CDR3 contains 14 residues. The CDR3 loop is CASSLEGGYTEAFF. The CDR3 nucleotides are TGTGCCAGCAGCTTGGAAGGGGGATACACTGAAGCTTTCTTT. Complete variable domain (other parts from reference TRBV5-4 and TRBJ1-1): ETGVTQSPTHLIKTRGQQVTLRCSSQSGHNTVSWYQQALGQGPQFIFQYYREEENGRGNFPPRFSGLQFPNYSSELNVNALELDDSALYLCASSLEGGYTEAFFGQGTRLTVV.

The chain has TRBV4-3 and TRBJ2-7, with 11 positions matching TRBD2. Germline CDR1 reads LGHNA; CDR2 reads YSLEER. The CDR3 runs to 14 residues. With 4 bases clipped from V and 5 bases from J, the junction kept 4 bases outside the gene matches. The CDR3 coding sequence is TGCGCCAGCAGCCTGGGACTAGCGGATAACGAGCAGTACTTC. Amino acid sequence: CASSLGLADNEQYF.

The chain is built from TRBV7-2 and TRBJ2-1; 7 bases map to TRBD1. CDR3 length: 14 residues. J lost 12 bases, V lost 3 bases, and 11 bases had no gene match. CDR1 and CDR2 from the germline V gene are SGHTA and FQGNSA. CDR3 sequence reads: CASSFRQGWVGQFF. The CDR3 nucleotides are TGTGCCAGCAGCTTCCGACAGGGTTGGGTAGGGCAGTTCTTC.

The DNA for the CDR3 is TGTGCCAGCAGCGAGGGATCGCATACGCAGTATTTT. Translating gives CASSEGSHTQYF. This chain uses TRBV28 with TRBJ2-3; weak D call: TRBD2 (5 bases). CDR1 MDHEN and CDR2 SYDVKM come from the germline V gene. V was pared by 6 bases and J by 7 bases, with 11 bases between. The CDR3 is 12 amino acids.

Details on this clone: Additional DNA sequences in this sample encode the identical CDR3. The chain combines TRBV11-1 with TRBJ1-1; D uncertain. Trimming left V 0 bases short and J 3 bases short, with 5 bases between. Germline CDR1 SGHAT, CDR2 FQDESV (reference sequence). The CDR3 extends over 13 amino acids. The CDR3 DNA follows: TGTGCCAGCAGCTTAGCTTCTTACACTGAAGCTTTCTTT. It translates to CASSLASYTEAFF.

This chain links TRBV5-1 with TRBJ2-1; 9 nucleotides align to TRBD1. The trim removed 5 bases at V and 4 bases at J, leaving 4 bases unmatched. Germline V gene lookup returns CDR1 SGHRS and CDR2 YFSETQ. This CDR3 has 14 residues. CDR3 region: CASRGTGMYNEQFF. CDR3 DNA sequence: TGCGCCAGCAGAGGGACAGGGATGTACAATGAGCAGTTCTTC.

This chain connects TRBV27 to TRBJ1-4, with D tentatively TRBD1 (5 bases). V lost 3 bases to trimming and J lost 4 bases, with 15 bases between them. The CDR3 spans 16 residues. Germline-derived CDR1 and CDR2 are MNHEY and SMNVEV (reference sequence). CDR3 DNA: TGTGCCAGCAGTTTGGCCGGCAGGGAAAGTAATGAAAAACTGTTTTTT. It is translated as CASSLAGRESNEKLFF.

This clone showed up just once. The chain joins TRBV27 to TRBJ2-2, with 9 bases matching TRBD2. The CDR3 contains 18 residues. Unmatched junction bases numbered 8, after V lost 0 bases and J lost 3 bases. CDR1 is MNHEY and CDR2 is SMNVEV in the germline V gene (reference sequence). In DNA form, the CDR3 reads TGTGCCAGCAGTTTATCATTTAGCGGGAGTGTTTACACCGGGGAGCTGTTTTTT. This encodes CASSLSFSGSVYTGELFF.